A single TCR beta chain is shown here with its context. Its antigen is unknown. The data derive from a study of T-cell memory formation after mild COVID-19. On the study more broadly: Largely donor-specific TCR clusters were found.

Study-wide findings and caveats: Confirmation was lacking for SARS-CoV-2 specificity of second-wave clones that peaked on day 37. Largely, contracting CD4+ clones fell within CM and EM, and contracting CD8+ clones within EMRA. Clones that contracted from day 15 to 85 had balanced CD4/CD8; later expanders were CD4+ biased.

This CDR3 region has 12 residues. V lost 6 bases and J lost 14, with 14 bases in between. The germline V gene has CDR1 MNHEY and CDR2 SMNVEV (reference sequence). In TCRdb, the 5' RACE reads were re-called with MiXCR into one record per CDR3 protein. The data show about 350,000 distinct CDR3 sequences, approximately 14% seen once. Sequencing was performed on PBMCs or a T cell subset sorted from them (not recorded which). V is TRBV27 and J is TRBJ1-6, with D perhaps TRBD1 (5 bases). The TCR comes from a man younger than 30 who had mild COVID-19 (a few samples of this study predate the infection). Cell type and time point are not known. The CDR3 sequence is CASSNEGETLHF. As DNA, the CDR3 is TGTGCCAGCAGCAATGAAGGGGAGACCCTCCACTTT.